This T cell receptor beta chain was captured in a study of blood T cell repertoires in COVID-19. The table lists this clone with a count of one. TCRdb's table, derived via immunoSEQ multiplex PCR, lists solely in-frame clones and lacks some. The data show about 150,000 clones, 88% seen once. There are 19 residues in the CDR3. The rearrangement joins TRBV21-1 to TRBJ1-5; TRBD1, the table's D call, lacks a check against the DNA. TRBV21-1 represents a pseudogene. Sequencing was carried out using peripheral blood. The clonotype comes from a man aged 50 to 59 who had recovered from COVID-19. The CDR3 loop is CASSSHGTGVTSSNQPQHF. CDR3 in DNA: TGTGCCAGCAGCAGCCATGGGACAGGGGTTACGAGTAGCAATCAGCCCCAGCATTTT.